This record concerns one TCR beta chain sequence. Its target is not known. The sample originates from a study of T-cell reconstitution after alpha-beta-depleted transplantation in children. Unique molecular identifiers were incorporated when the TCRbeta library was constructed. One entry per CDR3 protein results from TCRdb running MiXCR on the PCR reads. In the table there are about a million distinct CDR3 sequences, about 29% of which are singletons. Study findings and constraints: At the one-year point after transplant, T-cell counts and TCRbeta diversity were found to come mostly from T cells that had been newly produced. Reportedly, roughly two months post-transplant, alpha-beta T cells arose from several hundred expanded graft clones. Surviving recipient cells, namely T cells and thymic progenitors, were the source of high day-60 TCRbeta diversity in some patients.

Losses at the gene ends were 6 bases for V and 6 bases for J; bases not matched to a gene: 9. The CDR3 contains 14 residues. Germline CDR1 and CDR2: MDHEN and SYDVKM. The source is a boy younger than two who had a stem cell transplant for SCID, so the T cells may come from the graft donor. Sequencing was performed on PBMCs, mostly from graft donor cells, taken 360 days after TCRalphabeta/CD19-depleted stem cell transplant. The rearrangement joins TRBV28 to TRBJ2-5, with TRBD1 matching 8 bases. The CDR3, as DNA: TGTGCCAGCAGCCCAGGGGGCGCGGTAAAGACCCAGTACTTC. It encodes CASSPGGAVKTQYF.